The 8 T cell receptor beta chains given below trace back to one sample, sequenced in a study of molecular identifiers for immune sequencing clone quantification. TCRdb reprocessed the PCR reads via MiXCR and lists one record per CDR3 protein. The sample holds about 510,000 distinct CDR3 sequences; over 20% are singletons and the top ten take around 0.84%. Sequencing was done on a sample of naive CD8+ T cells from blood, with Jurkat cell RNA spiked in. Described subset: FACS-sorted CD8+CD4-CCR7+CD45RA+ naive T cells. The receptors stem from a human donor in good health. Some libraries in this study had Jurkat cell RNA spiked in.

Ten or more counts support this clonotype. The chain recombines TRBV7-8 with TRBJ2-5; D is ambiguous. The CDR3 extends over 15 amino acids. Trimming left V 1 base short and J 1 base short, with 10 bases between. CDR1 and CDR2 (germline): SGHVS, FQNEAQ. The CDR3 region has the DNA TGTGCCAGCAGCTTAGGGGCAGGCTCCCAAGAGACCCAGTACTTC. Its translation: CASSLGAGSQETQYF. Complete variable domain (other parts from reference TRBV7-8 and TRBJ2-5): GAGVSQSPRYKVAKRGQDVALRCDPISGHVSLFWYQQALGQGPEFLTYFQNEAQLDKSGLPSDRFFAERPEGSVSTLKIQRTQQEDSAVYLCASSLGAGSQETQYFGPGTRLLVL.

This sequence joins TRBV14 and TRBJ2-7; the D gene is possibly TRBD2 (6 bases). This CDR3 has 17 residues. V lost 5 bases and J lost 3, with 23 bases in between. The germline V gene has CDR1 SGHDN and CDR2 FVKESK. The CDR3 DNA follows: TGTGCCAGCAGCTCAGAGGAGGGGTCACCCGTCCTCTACGAGCAGTACTTC. Encoded protein: CASSSEEGSPVLYEQYF.

The V gene is TRBV20-1, the J gene TRBJ2-7, with 7 positions matching TRBD2. Looked up from germline, CDR1 is DFQATT and CDR2 is SNEGSKA (reference sequence). The CDR3 loop spans 15 amino acids. Germline trimming cut 0 bases from V and 3 bases from J; bases unmatched to any gene: 8. CDR3 bases: TGCAGTGCTAGAGATCTGAGCGGGGAGCTCTACGAGCAGTACTTC. This translates into CSARDLSGELYEQYF.

This clonotype appeared many times. A junction end diverges from the germline sequence, so it may reflect a read error. This rearrangement joins TRBV6-2 or TRBV6-3 to TRBJ1-5; TRBD1 agrees at 9 bases. Per the germline V gene, CDR1 is MNHEY and CDR2 is SVGEGT. The CDR3 sequence is 15 residues long. The CDR3 DNA reads as TGCGCCAGCAGCTTGGGACAGGGCTTAGATCAGCCCCAGCATTTT. This gives the protein CASSLGQGLDQPQHF.

This clonotype appeared many times. The V gene is TRBV6-6, the J gene TRBJ1-5; no clear D. Germline CDR1 is MNHNY and CDR2 is SVGAGI (reference sequence). Trimming pared 6 bases from V and 5 bases from J, leaving 11 bases between. The CDR3 contains 13 residues. In DNA, the CDR3 is TGTGCCAGCAGAGGGATCCCGGATCAGCCCCAGCATTTT. Translating it yields CASRGIPDQPQHF.

This clonotype was recorded many times. This chain connects TRBV12-3 or TRBV12-4 to TRBJ2-7; D is perhaps TRBD1 (6 bases). The CDR3 contains 14 residues. V was cut by 6 bases and J by 4 bases, with 16 bases left in between. The CDR3 DNA reads TGTGCCAGCAGCACCGGGACAAGGCCATACGAGCAGTACTTC. Encoded protein: CASSTGTRPYEQYF.

The chain carries TRBV6-6 and TRBJ2-7; a weak D match, TRBD2 (6 bases). The CDR3 is 13 residues long. Germline V gene sequence: CDR1 MNHNY, CDR2 SVGAGI (reference sequence). V was trimmed by 2 bases and J by 6 bases, leaving 11 bases between them. In DNA form, the CDR3 reads TGTGCCAGCAGTTACGGCGGGAATCCCGAGCAGTACTTC. It yields the protein CASSYGGNPEQYF.

The chain carries TRBV27 and TRBJ2-1, with TRBD2 matching over 9 bases. Germline V gives CDR1 MNHEY, CDR2 SMNVEV (reference sequence). The CDR3 runs to 14 residues. The V and J ends lost 4 bases and 8 bases, in that order; junction bases with no gene match: 6. The CDR3 nucleotides are TGTGCCAGCAGTTGGGCTAGCGGGGTCGATGAGCAGTTCTTC. Translated: CASSWASGVDEQFF.